The rows below give T cell receptor beta chains drawn from one sample of a study of blood T cell repertoires in COVID-19. Method: immunoSEQ multiplex PCR; TCRdb's copy keeps in-frame clones and lacks some. This sample has under 300,000 clones, with approximately 80% found just once. Sequenced: PBMCs or T cells enriched from blood (not recorded which). The receptors shown here come from a man aged 35-49 years who had recovered from COVID-19. The CDR3 runs from the conserved cysteine through the conserved F or W. D genes are given only for firm matches. A clone size is listed for some rows: how often the clone was seen (once, few, many), or a class if it is expanded.

DNA: TGTGCCAGCAGCTTGGCGGGCCAGCTATATGGCTACACCTTC; CDR3: CASSLAGQLYGYTF; D: NA; J: TRBJ1-2; V: TRBV11-2; size: NA
DNA: TGTGCCAGCAGTTTCGGCGGTACCTACGAGCAGTACTTC; CDR3: CASSFGGTYEQYF; D: NA; J: TRBJ2-7; V: TRBV28; size: NA
DNA: TGCGCCAGCAGTGAAGCTAAAAACTACGAGCAGTACTTC; CDR3: CASSEAKNYEQYF; D: NA; J: TRBJ2-7; V: TRBV10-2; size: NA
DNA: TGTGCCAGCAGCATCTCTAGCGGGGCCGCCTACGAGCAGTACTTC; CDR3: CASSISSGAAYEQYF; D: TRBD2; J: TRBJ2-7; V: TRBV9; size: NA
DNA: TGTGCCAGCAGCTTAGGACGGGGGGCGCCCGGTGGCTACACCTTC; CDR3: CASSLGRGAPGGYTF; D: NA; J: TRBJ1-2; V: TRBV7-2; size: once
DNA: TGTGCCAGCAGCCGGGACAGGGGAAGGGAGACCCAGTACTTC; CDR3: CASSRDRGRETQYF; D: TRBD1; J: TRBJ2-5; V: TRBV7-2; size: few
DNA: TGTGCAAGGCGGAAGTCTGGCTACACCTTC; CDR3: CARRKSGYTF; D: NA; J: TRBJ1-2; V: TRBV6-4; size: NA
DNA: TGTGCCTGGATGCGGACCGGGGAGCTGTTTTTT; CDR3: CAWMRTGELFF; D: NA; J: TRBJ2-2; V: TRBV30; size: few
DNA: TGTGCCAGCAGCGTAGGACTAGCTAGCGAGCAGTACTTC; CDR3: CASSVGLASEQYF; D: TRBD2; J: TRBJ2-7; V: TRBV9; size: NA
DNA: TGTGCCACCACTGACAGCTTAAACACCGGGGAGCTGTTTTTT; CDR3: CATTDSLNTGELFF; D: NA; J: TRBJ2-2; V: TRBV28; size: NA
DNA: TGCAGCATACCAATTCAGAGACTAGCGGGAGGTTACGAGCAGTACTTC; CDR3: CSIPIQRLAGGYEQYF; D: TRBD2; J: TRBJ2-7; V: TRBV29-1; size: NA
DNA: TGTGCCAGCAGATTCTGGGACACCTTAACCCTTAATCAGCCCCAGCATTTT; CDR3: CASRFWDTLTLNQPQHF; D: NA; J: TRBJ1-5; V: TRBV6-7; size: NA
DNA: TGCGCCAGCAGCTGGCAGGGGGCGGCAGATACGCAGTATTTT; CDR3: CASSWQGAADTQYF; D: TRBD1; J: TRBJ2-3; V: TRBV5-1; size: NA
DNA: TGTGCCAGCAGCCAAGCCAAGGGGGCGGGGGGTAGCGAAAAACTGTTTTTT; CDR3: CASSQAKGAGGSEKLFF; D: TRBD1; J: TRBJ1-4; V: TRBV4-2; size: NA
DNA: TGTGCCAGCAGCCACCTAGGACAGGGGACGGAGCAGTTCTTC; CDR3: CASSHLGQGTEQFF; D: TRBD1; J: TRBJ2-1; V: TRBV14; size: NA
DNA: TGCGCCAGCAGTAGGGTAGCGGGAGTCACCGGGGAGCTGTTTTTT; CDR3: CASSRVAGVTGELFF; D: TRBD2; J: TRBJ2-2; V: TRBV10-1; size: NA
DNA: TGTGCCAGCTCGGACAGGGGGAATGGCTACACCTTC; CDR3: CASSDRGNGYTF; D: TRBD1; J: TRBJ1-2; V: TRBV6-5; size: NA
DNA: TGCGCCAGCAGCTTGCTACCCGTATCTAGCACAGATACGCAGTATTTT; CDR3: CASSLLPVSSTDTQYF; D: NA; J: TRBJ2-3; V: TRBV5-1; size: NA
DNA: TGTGCCAGCAGGGATTCTAGGGGGGGACCCAATAATTCACCCCTCCACTTT; CDR3: CASRDSRGGPNNSPLHF; D: NA; J: TRBJ1-6; V: TRBV5-5; size: NA
DNA: TGTGCCATCAGTGGGGACAAGGGGGAGACCCAGTACTTC; CDR3: CAISGDKGETQYF; D: NA; J: TRBJ2-5; V: TRBV10-3; size: NA
DNA: TGTGCCAGCAGCCAAAACAGGGGGAGGGCGGATGAAGCTTTCTTT; CDR3: CASSQNRGRADEAFF; D: TRBD1; J: TRBJ1-1; V: TRBV14; size: NA
DNA: TGTGCCAGCAGCTTAGTGCGGGGAACCTATGGCTACACCTTC; CDR3: CASSLVRGTYGYTF; D: NA; J: TRBJ1-2; V: TRBV7-8; size: few
DNA: TGTGCCAGCAGCCGCCAACAGGGAAACACTGAAGCTTTCTTT; CDR3: CASSRQQGNTEAFF; D: NA; J: TRBJ1-1; V: TRBV7-6; size: NA
DNA: TGTGCCAGCAGCCAATACGCCGGGACAGGGGTCTCAGAGCAGTACTTC; CDR3: CASSQYAGTGVSEQYF; D: TRBD1; J: TRBJ2-7; V: TRBV14; size: NA
DNA: TGTGCCAGTAGTATTGAGGGTGTAGAGACCCAGTACTTC; CDR3: CASSIEGVETQYF; D: NA; J: TRBJ2-5; V: TRBV19; size: NA
DNA: TGCGCCAGCAGCCAAGGACTAGCGGGGGGGCGGAGTGAGCAGTTCTTC; CDR3: CASSQGLAGGRSEQFF; D: TRBD2; J: TRBJ2-1; V: TRBV4-1; size: NA
DNA: TGTGCCAGCAGCCCAGGCGGCAGGGAGGGAGAAAAACTGTTTTTT; CDR3: CASSPGGREGEKLFF; D: NA; J: TRBJ1-4; V: TRBV3-1/TRBV3-2; size: NA
DNA: TGTGCCAGCAGCCGAAGCGGGAGGGCTGGAAATGAGCAGTTCTTC; CDR3: CASSRSGRAGNEQFF; D: TRBD2; J: TRBJ2-1; V: TRBV7-9; size: once
DNA: TGTGCCAGTTCCTCAACGGGTTCTAGCACAGATACGCAGTATTTT; CDR3: CASSSTGSSTDTQYF; D: NA; J: TRBJ2-3; V: TRBV6-5; size: NA
DNA: TGTGCCAGCAGTGCCGGGACACACAACAGCTACACCTTC; CDR3: CASSAGTHNSYTF; D: NA; J: TRBJ1-2; V: TRBV6-2/TRBV6-3; size: NA
DNA: TGCGCCAGCAGCTCCACGACAGGCGACTATGGCTACACCTTC; CDR3: CASSSTTGDYGYTF; D: NA; J: TRBJ1-2; V: TRBV5-1; size: NA
DNA: TGTGCCAGCAGCTTGAGCAGCAATCAGCCCCAGCATTTT; CDR3: CASSLSSNQPQHF; D: NA; J: TRBJ1-5; V: TRBV7-2; size: NA
DNA: TGTGCCAGCAGCTTGGCCATTCGGACTGAAGCTTTCTTT; CDR3: CASSLAIRTEAFF; D: NA; J: TRBJ1-1; V: TRBV5-5; size: NA
DNA: TGTGCCAGCAACAGGGAGGGCTATGGCTACACCTTC; CDR3: CASNREGYGYTF; D: NA; J: TRBJ1-2; V: TRBV6-5; size: NA
DNA: TGTGCCAGCAGTGATCTTTCCTCCGGACAGGCTAGGGGCTACACCTTC; CDR3: CASSDLSSGQARGYTF; D: TRBD1; J: TRBJ1-2; V: TRBV25-1; size: NA
DNA: TGTGCCAGCAGCCGGGGACAGAATAATTCACCCCTCCACTTT; CDR3: CASSRGQNNSPLHF; D: TRBD1; J: TRBJ1-6; V: TRBV5-4; size: NA
DNA: TGTGCCAGCAGCTCAGGGGGTAGCACAGATACGCAGTATTTT; CDR3: CASSSGGSTDTQYF; D: TRBD1; J: TRBJ2-3; V: TRBV7-3; size: few
DNA: TGTGCCTGGAGCGACTCAGGAGGGGGGGATGGCTACACCTTC; CDR3: CAWSDSGGGDGYTF; D: NA; J: TRBJ1-2; V: TRBV30; size: NA
DNA: TGTGCCAGTGCTACTCGGACAGGGGACCTCTATGGCTACACCTTC; CDR3: CASATRTGDLYGYTF; D: TRBD1; J: TRBJ1-2; V: TRBV19; size: NA
DNA: TGTGCCAGCAGGGGAGACAGGGGGCTTACCGGGGAGCTGTTTTTT; CDR3: CASRGDRGLTGELFF; D: TRBD1; J: TRBJ2-2; V: TRBV2; size: NA
DNA: TGTGCCATCAGTGAAGCCGCCGGGACAGGGGGCGTGGGCAATCAGCCCCAGCATTTT; CDR3: CAISEAAGTGGVGNQPQHF; D: TRBD1; J: TRBJ1-5; V: TRBV10-3; size: NA
DNA: TGTGCCAGTAGTAGGGACAGGGTAAGGGGAAATGAGCAGTTCTTC; CDR3: CASSRDRVRGNEQFF; D: TRBD1; J: TRBJ2-1; V: TRBV19; size: NA
DNA: TGTGCCAGCAGCGCCAGGCCCGGGACAGACGGACTAGCGGGGTATGAGACCCAGTACTTC; CDR3: CASSARPGTDGLAGYETQYF; D: TRBD2; J: TRBJ2-5; V: TRBV9; size: NA
DNA: TGTGCCAGTCAGGCAGGGTTCGATTATACCGGGGAGCTGTTTTTT; CDR3: CASQAGFDYTGELFF; D: NA; J: TRBJ2-2; V: TRBV19; size: NA
DNA: TGTGCCAGCAGTGGCAGGGGAGTGTTATCTAACTATGGCTACACCTTC; CDR3: CASSGRGVLSNYGYTF; D: NA; J: TRBJ1-2; V: TRBV6-1; size: NA
DNA: TGCGCCAGCAGCTTGGGAGTAGCGGGAACTGATACGCAGTATTTT; CDR3: CASSLGVAGTDTQYF; D: TRBD2; J: TRBJ2-3; V: TRBV5-1; size: NA
DNA: TGTGCCAGCACTGGGACTCCAGGGGAGACCCAGTACTTC; CDR3: CASTGTPGETQYF; D: NA; J: TRBJ2-5; V: TRBV2; size: NA
DNA: TGTGCCAGCAGTTTTGCTGGGGGGGCCTACGAGCAGTACTTC; CDR3: CASSFAGGAYEQYF; D: TRBD2; J: TRBJ2-7; V: TRBV28; size: many
DNA: TGTGCCAGCATTCAACGGGACAGGGGGAATGGCTACACCTTC; CDR3: CASIQRDRGNGYTF; D: TRBD1; J: TRBJ1-2; V: TRBV6-5; size: NA
DNA: TGTGCCTCCCAAGGGGCACAGAATCAGCCCCAGCATTTT; CDR3: CASQGAQNQPQHF; D: NA; J: TRBJ1-5; V: TRBV30; size: NA